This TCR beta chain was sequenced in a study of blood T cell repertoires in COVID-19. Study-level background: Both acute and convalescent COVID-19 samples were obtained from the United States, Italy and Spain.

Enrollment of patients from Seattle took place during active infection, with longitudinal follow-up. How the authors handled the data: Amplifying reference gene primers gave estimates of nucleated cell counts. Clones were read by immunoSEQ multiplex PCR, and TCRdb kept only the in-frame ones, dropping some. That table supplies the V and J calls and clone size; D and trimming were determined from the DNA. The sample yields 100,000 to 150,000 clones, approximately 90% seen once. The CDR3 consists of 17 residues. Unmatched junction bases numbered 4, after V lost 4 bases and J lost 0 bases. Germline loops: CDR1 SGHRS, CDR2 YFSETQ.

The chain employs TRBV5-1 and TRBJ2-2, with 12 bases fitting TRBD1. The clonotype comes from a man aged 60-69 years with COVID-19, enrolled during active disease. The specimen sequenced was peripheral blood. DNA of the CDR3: TGCGCCAGCAGCCCCGGGACAGGGGGCGCGAACACCGGGGAGCTGTTTTTT. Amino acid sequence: CASSPGTGGANTGELFF.